Listed here is a single TCR beta chain. Authors' analysis steps: Reference gene primer amplification gave estimated nucleated cell counts. TCRdb keeps only in-frame clones here, not all; method: immunoSEQ multiplex PCR. The D gene and trimming were derived from the DNA, and the V and J assignments and clone size from that table. The sample holds 200,000 to 250,000 clones, roughly nine tenths seen once. These data belong to a study of blood T cell repertoires in COVID-19. On the study more broadly: Recovered participants had two consecutive negative NP/OP PCR tests, healthcare professional clearance, or symptom resolution. Italy, Spain and the United States were the sources of the convalescent and acute COVID-19 samples.

Sequenced sample: PBMCs or T cells enriched from blood (not recorded which). The sequence was obtained from a woman between 45 and 60 years old in a cohort exposed to, infected with or recovered from COVID-19 (not recorded which).

The CDR3 bases are TGTGCCAGCAGCGCGACTAGCGGGGCAGAGACCCAGTACTTC. Amino acid sequence: CASSATSGAETQYF. The chain has TRBV9 and TRBJ2-5; TRBD2 aligns across 11 bases. With V trimmed by 3 bases and J by 4 bases, 2 bases remained unmatched. Germline V gene data show CDR1 as SGDLS and CDR2 as YYNGEE. The CDR3 runs 14 residues.